The sample holds a few counts of the clone carrying this T cell receptor beta chain. Its antigen is currently unknown. This specimen comes from a study of cytomegalovirus exposure and HLA in healthy donors. The study, taken as a whole, reports: Analysis was performed later, and it showed HLA-associated TCR beta chains to be more clonally expanded than equally common others. The study recorded 160 or so TCR beta chains that were cytomegalovirus-associated.

The CDR3 consists of 14 residues. Trimming removed 8 bases from V and 6 bases from J; junction bases left unmatched: 9. Germline V gene data show CDR1 as SNHLY and CDR2 as FYNNEI. Vbeta (60) and Jbeta (13) primers were used in the PCR. Generated by immunoSEQ multiplex PCR, the TCRdb table keeps only in-frame clones and is missing some. The table includes around 140,000 clones, roughly four fifths detected once. The receptor's source is a woman between 45 and 65 years old in good health and CMV-seropositive. The chain is built from TRBV2 and TRBJ1-4; 7 nucleotides agree with TRBD1. Sequencing was carried out using PBMCs. CDR3 sequence reads: CASQKDRWHEKLFF. Written as DNA, the CDR3 is TGTGCCAGCCAAAAGGACAGGTGGCATGAAAAACTGTTTTTT.